This entry features one T cell receptor (beta chain) sequence. These data are taken from a study of blood T cell repertoires in COVID-19. Study context: Sample material is recorded as cDNA or gDNA derived from T cells, B-cell-depleted T cells, or PBMCs.

Assay: immunoSEQ multiplex PCR; the TCRdb copy retains only in-frame clones and omits some. Seen here are around 70,000 clones, approximately 90% observed once, and the top ten hold around 6.7%. V shed 3 bases and J 0 bases; nucleotides not matched to a gene: 5. This CDR3 region has 15 residues. The germline CDR1 and CDR2 sequences are SGHRS and YFSETQ. The rearrangement links TRBV5-1 to TRBJ1-2, with TRBD1 identical over 7 bases. The sequenced sample was peripheral blood. This TCR came from a human donor in a cohort sampled during active COVID-19. The CDR3, as DNA: TGCGCCAGCAGCTCGGGACAGACAACTAACTATGGCTACACCTTC. It codes for CASSSGQTTNYGYTF.